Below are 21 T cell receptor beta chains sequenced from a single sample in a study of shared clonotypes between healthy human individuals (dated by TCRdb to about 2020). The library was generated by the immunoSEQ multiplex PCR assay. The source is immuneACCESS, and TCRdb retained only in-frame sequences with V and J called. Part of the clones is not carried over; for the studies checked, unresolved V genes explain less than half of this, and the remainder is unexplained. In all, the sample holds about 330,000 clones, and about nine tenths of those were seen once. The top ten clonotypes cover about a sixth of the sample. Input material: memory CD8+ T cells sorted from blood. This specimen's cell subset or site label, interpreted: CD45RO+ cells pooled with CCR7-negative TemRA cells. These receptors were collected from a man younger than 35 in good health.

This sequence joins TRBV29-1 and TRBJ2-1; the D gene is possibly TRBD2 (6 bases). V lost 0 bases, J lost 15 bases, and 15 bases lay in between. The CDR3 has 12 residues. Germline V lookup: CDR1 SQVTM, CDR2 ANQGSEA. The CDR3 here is CSVEDQTSGAFF. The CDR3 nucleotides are TGCAGCGTTGAAGATCAGACTAGTGGTGCGTTCTTC.

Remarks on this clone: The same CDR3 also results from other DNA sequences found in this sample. The CDR3 region is CASSLAGTTYEQYF. The CDR3, as DNA: TGCGCCAGCAGCTTGGCCGGGACTACCTACGAGCAGTACTTC. The genes are TRBV5-1 and TRBJ2-7; 7 bases match TRBD2. Trimming removed 0 bases from V and 2 bases from J; junction bases left unmatched: 2. The CDR3 has 14 amino acids. Looked up from germline, CDR1 is SGHRS and CDR2 is YFSETQ.

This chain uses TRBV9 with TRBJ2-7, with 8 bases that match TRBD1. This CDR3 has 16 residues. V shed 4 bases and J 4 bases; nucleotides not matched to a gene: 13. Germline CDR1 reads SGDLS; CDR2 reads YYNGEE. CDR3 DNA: TGTGCCAGCAGCACCCAGACAGGGGTCGGAATATACGAGCAGTACTTC. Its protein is CASSTQTGVGIYEQYF.

CDR3 sequence reads: CASSLDRYGYTF. The DNA of the CDR3 is TGTGCCAGCAGTTTAGACAGATATGGCTACACCTTC. The V gene is TRBV6-5, the J gene TRBJ1-2; D is perhaps TRBD1 (5 bases). The germline gives CDR1 MNHEY, CDR2 SVGAGI. Trimming removed 4 bases from V and 5 bases from J, with 8 bases in between. The CDR3 has 12 amino acids.

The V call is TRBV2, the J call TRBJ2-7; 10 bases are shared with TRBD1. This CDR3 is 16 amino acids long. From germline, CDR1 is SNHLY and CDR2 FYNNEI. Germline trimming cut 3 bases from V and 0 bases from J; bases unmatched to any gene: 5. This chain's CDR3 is CASSDTWTGGSYEQYF. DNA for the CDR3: TGTGCCAGCAGTGACACATGGACAGGGGGCTCCTACGAGCAGTACTTC.

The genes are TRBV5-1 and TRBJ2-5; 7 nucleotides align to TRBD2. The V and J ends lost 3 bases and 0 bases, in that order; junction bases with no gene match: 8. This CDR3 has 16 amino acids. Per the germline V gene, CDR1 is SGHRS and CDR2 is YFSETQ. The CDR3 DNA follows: TGCGCCAGCAGCTGGGACGCGAGCGGGAACCAAGAGACCCAGTACTTC. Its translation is CASSWDASGNQETQYF.

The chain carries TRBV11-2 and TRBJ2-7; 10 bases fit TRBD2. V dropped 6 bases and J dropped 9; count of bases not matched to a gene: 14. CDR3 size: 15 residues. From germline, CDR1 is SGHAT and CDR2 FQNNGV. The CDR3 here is CASRDTGTSATRQYF. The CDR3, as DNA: TGTGCCAGCAGAGACACCGGGACTAGCGCGACCCGGCAGTACTTC.

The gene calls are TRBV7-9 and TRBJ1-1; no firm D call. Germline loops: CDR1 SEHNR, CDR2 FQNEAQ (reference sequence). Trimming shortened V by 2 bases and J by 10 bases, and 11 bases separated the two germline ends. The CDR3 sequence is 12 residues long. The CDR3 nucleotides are TGTGCCAGCAGCTTACTCGGGGAGGCAGCTTTCTTT. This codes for CASSLLGEAAFF.

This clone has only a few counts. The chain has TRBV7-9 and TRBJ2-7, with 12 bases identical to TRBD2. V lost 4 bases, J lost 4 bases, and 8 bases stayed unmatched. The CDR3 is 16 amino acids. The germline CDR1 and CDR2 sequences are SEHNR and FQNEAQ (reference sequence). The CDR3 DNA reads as TGTGCCAGCAGCTCCGAGACTAGCGGGAGTTCGTACGAGCAGTACTTC. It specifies CASSSETSGSSYEQYF.

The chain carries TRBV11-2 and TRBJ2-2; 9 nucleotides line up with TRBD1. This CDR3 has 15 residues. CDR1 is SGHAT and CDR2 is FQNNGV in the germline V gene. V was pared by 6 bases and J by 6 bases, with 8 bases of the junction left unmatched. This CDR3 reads CASSYGTGRAGELFF. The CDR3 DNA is TGTGCCAGCAGTTACGGGACAGGGAGGGCCGGGGAGCTGTTTTTT.

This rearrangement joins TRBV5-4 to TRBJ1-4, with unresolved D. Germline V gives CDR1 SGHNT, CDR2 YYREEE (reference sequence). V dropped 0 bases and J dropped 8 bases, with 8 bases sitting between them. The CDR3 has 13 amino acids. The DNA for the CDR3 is TGTGCCAGCAGCTTGGGTAATTCGGAAAAACTGTTTTTT. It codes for CASSLGNSEKLFF.

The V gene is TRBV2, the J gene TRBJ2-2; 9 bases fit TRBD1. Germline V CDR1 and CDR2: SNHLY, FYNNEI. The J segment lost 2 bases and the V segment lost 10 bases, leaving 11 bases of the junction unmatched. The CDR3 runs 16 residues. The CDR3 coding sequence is TGTGCCATCACAGACCGGGACAGGGTAAACACCGGGGAGCTGTTTTTT. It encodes CAITDRDRVNTGELFF.

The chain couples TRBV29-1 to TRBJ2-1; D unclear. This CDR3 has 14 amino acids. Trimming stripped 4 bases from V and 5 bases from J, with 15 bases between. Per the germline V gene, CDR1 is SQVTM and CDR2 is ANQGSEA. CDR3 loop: CSVVLFGHNNEQFF. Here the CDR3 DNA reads TGCAGCGTTGTCCTTTTTGGGCACAACAATGAGCAGTTCTTC.

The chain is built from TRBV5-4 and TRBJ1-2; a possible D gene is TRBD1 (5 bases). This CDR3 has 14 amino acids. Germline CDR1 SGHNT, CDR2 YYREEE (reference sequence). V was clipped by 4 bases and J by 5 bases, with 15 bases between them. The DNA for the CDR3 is TGTGCCAGCAGCACGGGGCAGTGGCAATATGGCTACACCTTC. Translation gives CASSTGQWQYGYTF.

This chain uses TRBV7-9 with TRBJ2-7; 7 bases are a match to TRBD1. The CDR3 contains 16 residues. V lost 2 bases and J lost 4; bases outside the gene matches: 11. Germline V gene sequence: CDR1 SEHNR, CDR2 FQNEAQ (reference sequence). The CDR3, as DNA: TGTGCCAGCAGCTTACCGACCGGGACAGAAAATTACGAGCAGTACTTC. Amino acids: CASSLPTGTENYEQYF. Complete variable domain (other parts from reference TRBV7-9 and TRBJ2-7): DTGVSQNPRHKITKRGQNVTFRCDPISEHNRLYWYRQTLGQGPEFLTYFQNEAQLEKSRLLSDRFSAERPKGSFSTLEIQRTEQGDSAMYLCASSLPTGTENYEQYFGPGTRLTVT.

The CDR3 nucleotides read TGTGCCAGCAGCCTGACCCTAGCGGCACTCTACAATGAGCAGTTCTTC. Its translation: CASSLTLAALYNEQFF. The V gene is TRBV9, the J gene TRBJ2-1, with 7 bases that match TRBD2. This CDR3 comprises 16 residues. CDR1 is SGDLS, CDR2 YYNGEE, per germline. V lost 4 bases, J lost 3 bases, and 10 bases stayed unmatched.

CDR3 DNA: TGTGCCAACCGACCGAGGTCTGTCTGGAGGAACATTCAGTACTTC. Translation gives CANRPRSVWRNIQYF. The chain links TRBV21-1 to TRBJ2-4; the table's D call TRBD2 went unverified against the DNA. TRBV21-1 is assigned pseudogene status. There are 15 residues in the CDR3.

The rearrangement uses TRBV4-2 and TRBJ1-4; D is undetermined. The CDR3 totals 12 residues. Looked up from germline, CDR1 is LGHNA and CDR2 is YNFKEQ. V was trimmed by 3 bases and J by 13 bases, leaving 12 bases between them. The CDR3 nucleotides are TGTGCCAGCAGCCAGGAGGGCCTTGGACTGTTTTTT. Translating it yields CASSQEGLGLFF.

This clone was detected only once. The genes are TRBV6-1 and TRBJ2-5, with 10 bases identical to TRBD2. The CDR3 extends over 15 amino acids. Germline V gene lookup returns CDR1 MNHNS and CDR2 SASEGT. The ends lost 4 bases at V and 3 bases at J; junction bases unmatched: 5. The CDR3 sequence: CASSVSGGAEETQYF. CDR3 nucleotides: TGTGCCAGCAGTGTAAGCGGGGGGGCAGAAGAGACCCAGTACTTC.

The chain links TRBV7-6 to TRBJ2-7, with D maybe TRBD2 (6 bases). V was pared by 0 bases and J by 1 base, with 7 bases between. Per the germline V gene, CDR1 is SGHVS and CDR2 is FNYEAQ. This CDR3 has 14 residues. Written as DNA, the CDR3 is TGTGCCAGCAGCTTAGCAGGGACTTCCTACGAGCAGTACTTC. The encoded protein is CASSLAGTSYEQYF.

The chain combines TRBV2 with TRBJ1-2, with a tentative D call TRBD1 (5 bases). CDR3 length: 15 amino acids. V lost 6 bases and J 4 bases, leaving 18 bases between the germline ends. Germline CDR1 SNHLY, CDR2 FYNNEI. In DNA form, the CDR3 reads TGTGCCAGCAGAACCCCGGGACCCTTTTCCTATGGCTACACCTTC. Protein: CASRTPGPFSYGYTF.